This passage covers 11 T cell receptor beta chains from one sample sequenced in a study of cytomegalovirus exposure and HLA in healthy donors. The PCR ran on 60 Vbeta and 13 Jbeta primers. Measured with immunoSEQ multiplex PCR; TCRdb has only the in-frame clones, and not every one. Here the sample spans about 200,000 clones, about 83% being singletons. The material sequenced was PBMCs. Receptor source: a man aged 35-49 years in good health and CMV-seropositive.

V gene TRBV19 combines with J gene TRBJ2-5, with a possible D match to TRBD1 (5 bases). Per germline, CDR1 LNHDA and CDR2 SQIVND (reference sequence). This CDR3 region has 14 residues. V was shortened by 1 base and J by 1 base, with 7 bases between the two germline ends. The CDR3 nucleotides are TGTGCCAGTAGTATAGCCCAGGGCCAAGAGACCCAGTACTTC. This translates into CASSIAQGQETQYF.

V and J are TRBV7-2 and TRBJ1-1, with 7 bases that match TRBD1. CDR3 length equals 18 residues. The V gene end was trimmed by 4 bases and the J gene end by 0 bases; junction bases not matched to a gene: 14. In germline, CDR1 is SGHTA, CDR2 FQGNSA. The CDR3, as DNA: TGTGCCAGCAGCTCACCTCCGGACAGGAGCCTGATGAACACTGAAGCTTTCTTT. This codes for CASSSPPDRSLMNTEAFF.

The chain couples TRBV6-1 to TRBJ2-4; 8 positions match TRBD2. Germline CDR1 reads MNHNS; CDR2 reads SASEGT. This CDR3 is built from 14 residues. V dropped 8 bases and J dropped 6; count of bases not matched to a gene: 9. The CDR3 here is CASGGEAGVNIQYF. For the CDR3, the DNA is TGTGCCAGCGGCGGCGAAGCGGGGGTAAACATTCAGTACTTC.

V and J are TRBV7-9 and TRBJ2-7, with D perhaps TRBD1 (5 bases). The CDR3 is 15 residues long. The germline gives CDR1 SEHNR, CDR2 FQNEAQ (reference sequence). V was cut by 1 base and J by 2 bases, with 12 bases left in between. CDR3 region: CASSLEGWGAYEQYF. CDR3 DNA: TGTGCCAGCAGCTTAGAAGGGTGGGGCGCCTACGAGCAGTACTTC.

This chain connects TRBV7-8 to TRBJ1-2, with 8 bases aligning to TRBD1. Unmatched junction bases numbered 7, after V lost 1 base and J lost 6 bases. The CDR3 spans 15 residues. CDR1 is SGHVS, CDR2 FQNEAQ, per germline. The chain's CDR3 is CASSLDRGKGDGYTF. CDR3 nucleotide sequence: TGTGCCAGCAGCTTAGACAGGGGGAAAGGGGATGGCTACACCTTC.

This clone has just a few counts. V gene TRBV5-4 combines with J gene TRBJ2-1, with D possibly matching TRBD2 (6 bases). CDR3 size: 15 residues. Germline loops: CDR1 SGHNT, CDR2 YYREEE (reference sequence). V was trimmed by 4 bases and J by 8 bases, leaving 19 bases between them. CDR3 nucleotide sequence: TGTGCCAGCAGCACAAGCCGGGGCGGGGCGTATGAGCAGTTCTTC. It is translated as CASSTSRGGAYEQFF.

This chain joins TRBV28 and TRBJ2-4, with TRBD2 matching 13 bases. Germline values: CDR1 MDHEN, CDR2 SYDVKM. V lost 6 bases to trimming and J lost 7 bases; unmatched junction nucleotides: 12. The CDR3 consists of 17 residues. CDR3 bases: TGTGCCAGCAGCCCCGGACTAGCGGGAGCTTATCGGAACATTCAGTACTTC. Translation gives CASSPGLAGAYRNIQYF.

This chain links TRBV23-1 with TRBJ2-7; TRBD1 might be the D (5 bases). TRBV23-1 is an ORF for which the function is uncertain. The CDR3 is 18 amino acids. Trimming removed 2 bases at V and 0 bases at J, with 20 bases between. The CDR3 loop is CASSQDVGAGIYSYEQYF. In DNA, the CDR3 is TGCGCCAGCAGTCAAGATGTTGGGGCAGGGATATACTCCTACGAGCAGTACTTC.

As to this clone: Germline and junction disagree at one end, which may indicate a read error. V gene TRBV5-4 combines with J gene TRBJ2-5; 7 nucleotides align to TRBD2. Germline-derived CDR1 and CDR2 are SGHNT and YYREEE (reference sequence). This CDR3 is built from 15 residues. The chain's CDR3 is CTSSPGGEFRETQYF. The CDR3 DNA is TGTACCAGCAGCCCTGGGGGGGAGTTCAGAGAGACCCAGTACTTC.

This clone was seen a single time. This chain links TRBV6-5 with TRBJ1-2; perhaps TRBD1 as D (6 bases). CDR3 length: 13 residues. Germline CDR1 is MNHEY and CDR2 is SVGAGI. V shed 2 bases and J shed 6 bases, with 10 bases lying between them. This CDR3 reads CASSYRGGHGYTF. Written as DNA, the CDR3 is TGTGCCAGCAGTTACAGGGGGGGCCATGGCTACACCTTC.

This chain connects TRBV5-6 to TRBJ1-4, with unresolved D. CDR3 length equals 13 residues. V was shortened by 1 base and J by 3 bases, with 4 bases between the two germline ends. Germline V CDR1 and CDR2: SGHDT, YYEEEE. CDR3 in DNA: TGTGCCAGCAGCTTGACGGCTAATGAAAAACTGTTTTTT. Protein sequence: CASSLTANEKLFF. The full variable domain, completed using reference TRBV5-6 and TRBJ1-4, is DAGVTQSPTHLIKTRGQQVTLRCSPKSGHDTVSWYQQALGQGPQFIFQYYEEEERQRGNFPDRFSGHQFPNYSSELNVNALLLGDSALYLCASSLTANEKLFFGSGTQLSVL.